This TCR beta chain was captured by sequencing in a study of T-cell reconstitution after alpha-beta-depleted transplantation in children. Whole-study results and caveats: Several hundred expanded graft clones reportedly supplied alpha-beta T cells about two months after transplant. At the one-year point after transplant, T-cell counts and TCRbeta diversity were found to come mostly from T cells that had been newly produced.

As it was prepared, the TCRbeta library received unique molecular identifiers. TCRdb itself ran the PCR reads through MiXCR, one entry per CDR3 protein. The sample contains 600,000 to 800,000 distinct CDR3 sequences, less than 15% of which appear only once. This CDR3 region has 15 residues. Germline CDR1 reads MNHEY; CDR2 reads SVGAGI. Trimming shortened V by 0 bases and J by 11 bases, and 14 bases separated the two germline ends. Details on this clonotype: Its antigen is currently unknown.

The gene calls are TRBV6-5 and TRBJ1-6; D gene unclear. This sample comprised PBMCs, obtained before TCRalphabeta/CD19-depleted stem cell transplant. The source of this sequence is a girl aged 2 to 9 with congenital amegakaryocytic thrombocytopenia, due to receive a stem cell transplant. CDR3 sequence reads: CASSYSLGPRAPLHF. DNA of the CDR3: TGTGCCAGCAGTTACTCCTTGGGCCCTAGGGCACCCCTCCACTTT.